Following are 28 T cell receptor beta chains from one sample sequenced in a study of cytomegalovirus exposure and HLA in healthy donors. Vbeta (60) and Jbeta (13) primers were used in the PCR. TCRdb's copy holds only in-frame clones and misses some; the assay was immunoSEQ multiplex PCR. Of some 190,000 clones listed, about 80% are singletons. The sample comprised PBMCs. The receptors shown here come from a middle-aged man in good health and CMV-seronegative.

This clone was detected a few times. The chain uses TRBV5-1 and TRBJ2-1; weak D call: TRBD1 (5 bases). This CDR3 has 15 residues. V shed 0 bases and J shed 5 bases, with 12 bases lying between them. Germline CDR1 and CDR2: SGHRS and YFSETQ. The CDR3 loop reads CASSLVLTVNNEQFF. Here the CDR3 DNA reads TGCGCCAGCAGCTTGGTTTTGACAGTAAACAATGAGCAGTTCTTC.

J is TRBJ2-5 and V is TRBV9; 8 bases map to TRBD2. The CDR3 has 16 amino acids. The germline V gene has CDR1 SGDLS and CDR2 YYNGEE. Trimming removed 4 bases from V and 5 bases from J; junction bases left unmatched: 13. The CDR3 spells CASSPGTRGILETQYF. The DNA for the CDR3 is TGTGCCAGCAGCCCTGGGACTAGAGGAATCCTGGAGACCCAGTACTTC.

The chain is built from TRBV9 and TRBJ2-5; 8 bases are shared with TRBD2. Per germline, CDR1 SGDLS and CDR2 YYNGEE. Trimming at V came to 0 bases and at J to 5 bases, leaving 6 bases not matched to a gene. This CDR3 is 15 amino acids long. The CDR3 protein is CASSVAIGRGETQYF. Written as DNA, the CDR3 is TGTGCCAGCAGCGTAGCAATCGGGAGGGGGGAGACCCAGTACTTC.

V usage is TRBV9 and J usage is TRBJ2-5; 10 bases align to TRBD2. The CDR3 is 14 residues long. The ends lost 4 bases at V and 7 bases at J; junction bases unmatched: 7. Germline-derived CDR1 and CDR2 are SGDLS and YYNGEE. The CDR3 protein is CASSLGTSEGTQYF. In DNA, the CDR3 is TGTGCCAGCAGCCTAGGGACTAGCGAGGGGACCCAGTACTTC. The whole variable domain, filled in from reference TRBV9 and TRBJ2-5, reads DSGVTQTPKHLITATGQRVTLRCSPRSGDLSVYWYQQSLDQGLQFLIQYYNGEERAKGNILERFSAQQFPDLHSELNLSSLELGDSALYFCASSLGTSEGTQYFGPGTRLLVL.

The CDR3 bases are TGTGCCAGCAGTACCCTATTAGACATTCAGTACTTC. Protein sequence: CASSTLLDIQYF. The genes are TRBV28 and TRBJ2-4; D gene ambiguous. The CDR3 length is 12 residues. Trimming took off 5 bases at V and 8 bases at J, with 10 bases between the two ends. CDR1 is MDHEN and CDR2 is SYDVKM in the germline V gene. Drawing the rest from reference TRBV28 and TRBJ2-4, the complete variable domain is DVKVTQSSRYLVKRTGEKVFLECVQDMDHENMFWYRQDPGLGLRLIYFSYDVKMKEKGDIPEGYSVSREKKERFSLILESASTNQTSMYLCASSTLLDIQYFGAGTRLSVL.

The rearrangement joins TRBV28 to TRBJ1-1; D remains unclear. The CDR3 spans 14 residues. V was shortened by 8 bases and J by 4 bases, with 17 bases between the two germline ends. Germline CDR1 and CDR2: MDHEN and SYDVKM. CDR3 coding DNA: TGTGCCAGCCCCCCCGCAAGGAGGGTCACTGAAGCTTTCTTT. This translates into CASPPARRVTEAFF.

The V gene is TRBV7-8, the J gene TRBJ2-7, with a weak D call TRBD2 (5 bases). Germline CDR1 is SGHVS and CDR2 is FQNEAQ. V was cut by 1 base and J by 3 bases, with 10 bases left in between. The CDR3 runs 14 residues. The CDR3 is CASSLVASSYEQYF. In nucleotides, the CDR3 is TGTGCCAGCAGCTTAGTAGCTAGCAGCTACGAGCAGTACTTC.

The rearrangement uses TRBV28 and TRBJ2-7; 7 nucleotides line up with TRBD2. The V and J ends lost 3 bases and 3 bases, in that order; junction bases with no gene match: 2. This CDR3 has 13 amino acids. CDR1 is MDHEN, CDR2 SYDVKM, per germline. The CDR3 loop reads CASSFSGFYEQYF. In DNA, the CDR3 is TGTGCCAGCAGTTTTAGCGGGTTCTACGAGCAGTACTTC.

The gene calls are TRBV10-1 and TRBJ1-2; tentatively, D is TRBD1 (5 bases). Germline V CDR1 and CDR2: WNHNN, SYGVQD (reference sequence). The CDR3 totals 14 residues. Deletions cut 2 bases from V and 4 bases from J, with 11 bases between. The CDR3 DNA is TGCGCCAGCAGTGAGGGAGACAGATGCTATGGCTACACCTTC. It yields the protein CASSEGDRCYGYTF.

The chain joins TRBV7-9 to TRBJ1-3; D ambiguous. CDR3 length: 15 residues. CDR1 and CDR2 from the germline V gene are SEHNR and FQNEAQ (reference sequence). Trimming removed 11 bases at V and 0 bases at J, with 17 bases between. The CDR3 loop reads CASRGSFNSGNTIYF. CDR3 bases: TGTGCCTCACGGGGTTCGTTCAACTCTGGAAACACCATATATTTT.

This clone was seen only once. V usage is TRBV25-1 and J usage is TRBJ1-2, with D uncertain. The CDR3 is made up of 13 amino acids. The germline gives CDR1 MGHDK, CDR2 SYGVNS. V lost 1 base and J lost 7, with 10 bases in between. The CDR3: CASSESGVRGYTF. The DNA for the CDR3 is TGTGCCAGCAGTGAATCCGGGGTTCGTGGCTACACCTTC.

This chain links TRBV6-7 with TRBJ2-5, with TRBD2 matching 7 bases. TRBV6-7 is identified as an open reading frame with a role that is uncertain. The CDR3 sequence is 18 residues long. V shed 11 bases and J 2 bases; nucleotides not matched to a gene: 23. The CDR3 protein is CARPAGRYSAGVQETQYF. Written as DNA, the CDR3 is TGTGCCCGACCAGCAGGTAGATATTCGGCGGGAGTTCAAGAGACCCAGTACTTC.

The CDR3 is CASSRSGRAGGDTQYF. Here the CDR3 DNA reads TGTGCCAGCAGCCGTAGCGGGAGGGCCGGGGGCGATACGCAGTATTTT. The chain has TRBV7-2 and TRBJ2-3; 11 nucleotides match TRBD2. V gave up 5 bases and J gave up 6 bases; unmatched junction bases: 10. Germline V gene data show CDR1 as SGHTA and CDR2 as FQGNSA. This CDR3 region has 16 residues.

The CDR3 sequence: CAWSARTGELFF. The CDR3 DNA is TGTGCCTGGAGTGCCAGGACCGGGGAGCTGTTTTTT. V gene TRBV30 combines with J gene TRBJ2-2; D gene unclear. This CDR3 has 12 amino acids. V lost 1 base to trimming and J lost 5 bases, with 5 bases between them. CDR1 is GTSNPN, CDR2 SVGIG, per germline (reference sequence). Looking up the rest from reference TRBV30 and TRBJ2-2 gives the full variable domain: SQTIHQWPATLVQPVGSPLSLECTVEGTSNPNLYWYRQAAGRGLQLLFYSVGIGQISSEVPQNLSASRPQDRQFILSSKKLLLSDSGFYLCAWSARTGELFFGEGSRLTVL.

The chain recombines TRBV5-1 with TRBJ1-1, with 8 bases matching TRBD1. The CDR3 contains 16 residues. Losses at the gene ends were 5 bases for V and 0 bases for J; bases not matched to a gene: 9. The germline V gene has CDR1 SGHRS and CDR2 YFSETQ. The CDR3 region is CASSSGQGTLNTEAFF. The CDR3 DNA follows: TGCGCCAGCAGTTCTGGACAGGGAACCTTGAACACTGAAGCTTTCTTT.

The table lists this clone with a few counts. The chain links TRBV9 to TRBJ2-1; 9 nucleotides match TRBD2. Germline CDR1 SGDLS, CDR2 YYNGEE. V was pared by 3 bases and J by 0 bases, with 7 bases of the junction left unmatched. The CDR3 runs to 17 residues. The chain's CDR3 is CASSAGHSGSSYNEQFF. The DNA of the CDR3 is TGTGCCAGCAGCGCGGGTCATAGCGGGAGCTCCTACAATGAGCAGTTCTTC.

V and J are TRBV14 and TRBJ2-7; 8 bases align to TRBD1. With V trimmed by 6 bases and J by 0 bases, 13 bases remained unmatched. This CDR3 spans 17 amino acids. Germline CDR1 SGHDN, CDR2 FVKESK. The CDR3 region has the DNA TGTGCCAGCAGTCGTCCCGGGACAGGTATGGGCTCCTACGAGCAGTACTTC. Its translation: CASSRPGTGMGSYEQYF.

This rearrangement joins TRBV2 to TRBJ2-7; no clear D. The germline V gene encodes CDR1 SNHLY and CDR2 FYNNEI. The CDR3 is 15 residues long. Trimming took 6 bases from V and 3 from J, leaving 18 bases between them. The CDR3 coding sequence is TGTGCCAGCAGGGCCCCCCAGCGCGTTAGCTACGAGCAGTACTTC. Translated: CASRAPQRVSYEQYF.

The genes are TRBV7-9 and TRBJ1-4; 7 bases map to TRBD1. The CDR3 length is 16 residues. Germline CDR1 reads SEHNR; CDR2 reads FQNEAQ (reference sequence). V was clipped by 5 bases and J by 2 bases; unmatched bases: 8. CDR3 loop: CASSRGQMGTNEKLFF. Written as DNA, the CDR3 is TGTGCCAGCAGCAGGGGACAGATGGGGACTAATGAAAAACTGTTTTTT.

The rearrangement links TRBV28 to TRBJ2-6; D ambiguous. V shed 6 bases and J shed 1 base, with 7 bases lying between them. Looked up from germline, CDR1 is MDHEN and CDR2 is SYDVKM. This CDR3 has 14 residues. CDR3 region: CASSFISGANVLTF. The CDR3 DNA follows: TGTGCCAGCAGCTTTATATCTGGGGCCAACGTCCTGACTTTC.

The chain has TRBV12-5 and TRBJ2-3; D gene unclear. This CDR3 is 11 amino acids long. The V end lost 7 bases, the J end lost 2 bases, and 4 bases lay between the germline ends. Germline lookup yields CDR1 LGHNT and CDR2 FRNRAP. The CDR3 region is CASAFTDTQYF. CDR3 sequence (DNA): TGTGCTAGTGCCTTCACAGATACGCAGTATTTT.

The rearrangement uses TRBV9 and TRBJ2-1; tentatively, D is TRBD2 (7 bases). This CDR3 has 15 residues. The V gene's germline CDR1 is SGDLS and CDR2 YYNGEE. Trimming removed 4 bases at V and 5 bases at J, with 16 bases between. Here the CDR3 reads CASSSRRGGNNEQFF. The CDR3 bases are TGTGCCAGCAGCTCACGGAGGGGGGGGAACAATGAGCAGTTCTTC.

The V and J genes are TRBV4-3 and TRBJ2-3, with D tentatively TRBD2 (6 bases). From germline, CDR1 is LGHNA and CDR2 YSLEER. The CDR3 is 15 residues long. V lost 4 bases and J lost 5, with 16 bases in between. In nucleotides, the CDR3 is TGCGCCAGCAGCCGAGGGGTGGGAGGAGGAGATACGCAGTATTTT. It yields the protein CASSRGVGGGDTQYF.

The chain recombines TRBV5-4 with TRBJ1-4; D not certain. V lost 7 bases and J 8 bases, leaving 9 bases between the germline ends. CDR1 SGHNT and CDR2 YYREEE come from the germline V gene (reference sequence). The CDR3 totals 11 residues. The CDR3 spells CASGLREKLFF. In nucleotides, the CDR3 is TGTGCCAGCGGGCTTAGGGAAAAACTGTTTTTT. Supplemented by reference TRBV5-4 and TRBJ1-4, the full variable domain reads ETGVTQSPTHLIKTRGQQVTLRCSSQSGHNTVSWYQQALGQGPQFIFQYYREEENGRGNFPPRFSGLQFPNYSSELNVNALELDDSALYLCASGLREKLFFGSGTQLSVL.

The genes are TRBV18 and TRBJ2-7; TRBD1 is a possible D gene (6 bases). Trimming removed 3 bases at V and 5 bases at J, with 17 bases between. Germline V gene lookup returns CDR1 KGHSH and CDR2 LQKENI. The CDR3 spans 15 residues. The CDR3 protein is CASSPVQGRGNEQYF. As DNA, the CDR3 is TGTGCCAGCTCACCCGTACAGGGTAGGGGGAACGAGCAGTACTTC.

V and J are TRBV18 and TRBJ2-7; 8 nucleotides match TRBD2. This CDR3 contains 13 residues. Trimming cost V 5 bases and J 6 bases; bases outside gene matches: 6. The V gene's germline CDR1 is KGHSH and CDR2 LQKENI. CDR3 in amino acids: CASSGRGGSEQYF. As DNA, the CDR3 is TGTGCCAGCTCAGGTCGGGGGGGAAGCGAGCAGTACTTC.

The genes are TRBV27 and TRBJ2-1; perhaps TRBD1 as D (6 bases). Germline-derived CDR1 and CDR2 are MNHEY and SMNVEV (reference sequence). Trimming took 2 bases from V and 10 from J, leaving 18 bases between them. The CDR3 sequence is 15 residues long. The DNA of the CDR3 is TGTGCCAGCAGTTTAGGCGAGCCTCTGGGGACAGAGCAGTTCTTC. Amino acid sequence: CASSLGEPLGTEQFF.

V and J are TRBV5-1 and TRBJ2-5; 12 nucleotides match TRBD1. V was clipped by 2 bases and J by 4 bases; unmatched bases: 6. The CDR3 is 16 residues long. Germline CDR1 and CDR2: SGHRS and YFSETQ. Written as DNA, the CDR3 is TGCGCCAGCAGCTTCACCGGGACAGGGGGCGGAGAGACCCAGTACTTC. Its translation: CASSFTGTGGGETQYF. Complete variable domain (other parts from reference TRBV5-1 and TRBJ2-5): KAGVTQTPRYLIKTRGQQVTLSCSPISGHRSVSWYQQTPGQGLQFLFEYFSETQRNKGNFPGRFSGRQFSNSRSEMNVSTLELGDSALYLCASSFTGTGGGETQYFGPGTRLLVL.